The 27 T cell receptor beta chains reported below all come from one sample, sequenced in a study of blood T cells in healthy people across ages. A second PCR of roughly 7 to 11 cycles used a sample-barcoded 5' primer and a J-beta primer mix. One entry per CDR3 protein, called by TCRdb with MiXCR from the 5' RACE reads. The repertoire holds 1.5 million to 2 million distinct CDR3 sequences, with 40% to 55% as singletons. Sequencing was performed on blood. These TCRs come from a woman in her forties in good health.

V usage is TRBV29-1 and J usage is TRBJ2-7; D possibly corresponds to TRBD2 (6 bases). The V end lost 4 bases, the J end lost 7 bases, and 26 bases lay between the germline ends. This CDR3 has 16 amino acids. Germline loops: CDR1 SQVTM, CDR2 ANQGSEA. The CDR3 nucleotides are TGCAGCGTTGGCATTACAGTGGGAGGTTGGGGGAATGAGCAGTACTTC. Translated, it gives CSVGITVGGWGNEQYF.

The chain couples TRBV3-1 to TRBJ2-1; TRBD1 aligns across 8 bases. V lost 2 bases, J lost 7 bases, and 10 bases stayed unmatched. The length of the CDR3 is 16 residues. Germline V CDR1 and CDR2: LGHDT, YNNKEL (reference sequence). CDR3 nucleotides: TGTGCCAGCAGCCAACCCGGCCAGGGGGCGAGAAATGAGCAGTTCTTC. It encodes CASSQPGQGARNEQFF.

The chain links TRBV4-3 to TRBJ2-1; 7 nucleotides match TRBD1. Germline V lookup: CDR1 LGHNA, CDR2 YSLEER. The CDR3 runs 16 residues. The ends lost 1 base at V and 5 bases at J; junction bases unmatched: 8. The chain's CDR3 is CASSQGTGALDNEQFF. In nucleotides, the CDR3 is TGCGCCAGCAGCCAAGGGACAGGAGCCCTAGACAATGAGCAGTTCTTC.

The rearrangement uses TRBV5-6 and TRBJ1-2, with D maybe TRBD1 (6 bases). Germline CDR1 is SGHDT and CDR2 is YYEEEE. The CDR3 has 17 residues. V lost 0 bases, J lost 0 bases, and 15 bases lay in between. This CDR3 is CASSLARSDRANYGYTF. CDR3 bases: TGTGCCAGCAGCTTGGCCAGGTCGGACAGAGCTAACTATGGCTACACCTTC.

A few counts support this clonotype. The gene calls are TRBV6-2 or TRBV6-3 and TRBJ2-7, with D perhaps assigned TRBD1 or TRBD2 (5 bases each). V was shortened by 7 bases and J by 8 bases, with 18 bases between the two germline ends. The CDR3 covers 13 residues. CDR1 and CDR2 from the germline V gene are MNHEY and SVGEGT. CDR3 in amino acids: CASTMGPKTKQYF. The CDR3 DNA follows: TGTGCCAGCACTATGGGACCTAAAACGAAGCAGTACTTC.

In its sample, this clonotype was seen a few times. The chain uses TRBV5-1 and TRBJ2-1; possibly TRBD1 for D (6 bases). The germline V gene has CDR1 SGHRS and CDR2 YFSETQ. There are 17 residues in the CDR3. Trimming removed 0 bases from V and 0 bases from J, with 13 bases in between. The CDR3 is CASSLAQGISSYNEQFF. CDR3 coding DNA: TGCGCCAGCAGCTTGGCGCAGGGGATAAGCTCCTACAATGAGCAGTTCTTC.

The chain combines TRBV4-2 with TRBJ1-4, with D tentatively TRBD1 (5 bases). Germline V gene sequence: CDR1 LGHNA, CDR2 YNFKEQ. Deletions cut 3 bases from V and 8 bases from J, with 13 bases between. The CDR3 is 14 residues long. DNA of the CDR3: TGTGCCAGCAGCCAGCCCAGGGATCTAGAAAAACTGTTTTTT. Its protein is CASSQPRDLEKLFF.

This clonotype was observed a few times. The chain has TRBV20-1 and TRBJ2-1; 9 positions match TRBD1. Germline CDR1 and CDR2: DFQATT and SNEGSKA (reference sequence). The CDR3 consists of 15 residues. The J segment lost 6 bases and the V segment lost 5 bases, leaving 11 bases of the junction unmatched. Here the CDR3 reads CSAPLVTGGVNEQFF. The CDR3 coding sequence is TGCAGTGCTCCCTTGGTTACAGGGGGCGTCAATGAGCAGTTCTTC.

V usage is TRBV25-1 and J usage is TRBJ2-1, with 8 bases that match TRBD2. The CDR3 runs to 16 residues. Germline lookup yields CDR1 MGHDK and CDR2 SYGVNS. V trimming: 7 bases; J trimming: 9 bases; junction bases outside the gene matches: 17. The CDR3 nucleotides are TGTGCCAGCATGGGGGAATCCGGACTAGCATCGGGTGAGCAGTTCTTC. Protein: CASMGESGLASGEQFF.

This sequence joins TRBV29-1 and TRBJ1-1; D gene ambiguous. The CDR3 spans 13 residues. Germline V gives CDR1 SQVTM, CDR2 ANQGSEA. Trimming left V 4 bases short and J 1 base short, with 10 bases between. CDR3 DNA sequence: TGCAGCGTTGGTGGACGGGGGAACACTGAAGCTTTCTTT. Encoded protein: CSVGGRGNTEAFF.

The chain employs TRBV11-2 and TRBJ2-1; TRBD1 or TRBD2 may be the D gene (5 bases each). V lost 2 bases, J lost 4 bases, and 18 bases lay in between. Per germline, CDR1 SGHAT and CDR2 FQNNGV. The CDR3 loop spans 17 amino acids. The DNA of the CDR3 is TGTGCCAGCAGCTTAATCGGGACCTTGGCGGAATACAATGAGCAGTTCTTC. This sequence encodes CASSLIGTLAEYNEQFF. Filled out from reference TRBV11-2 and TRBJ2-1, the complete variable domain reads EAGVAQSPRYKIIEKRQSVAFWCNPISGHATLYWYQQILGQGPKLLIQFQNNGVVDDSQLPKDRFSAERLKGVDSTLKIQPAKLEDSAVYLCASSLIGTLAEYNEQFFGPGTRLTVL.

The chain links TRBV27 to TRBJ1-6; no clear D. Germline V gene data show CDR1 as MNHEY and CDR2 as SMNVEV (reference sequence). The length of the CDR3 is 13 residues. Trimming left V 3 bases short and J 10 bases short, with 10 bases between. For the CDR3, the DNA is TGTGCCAGCAGTTTGTGGGGAGCGTCACCCCTCCACTTT. It encodes CASSLWGASPLHF.

This clonotype was counted a few times. The chain uses TRBV5-1 and TRBJ2-1; D possibly corresponds to TRBD1 (6 bases). V was shortened by 1 base and J by 8 bases, with 13 bases between the two germline ends. The CDR3 totals 14 residues. Germline V gives CDR1 SGHRS, CDR2 YFSETQ. For the CDR3, the DNA is TGCGCCAGCAGCTTGTTGGTTTCAGGGGATGAGCAGTTCTTC. Translation: CASSLLVSGDEQFF.

V usage is TRBV20-1 and J usage is TRBJ2-1, with D maybe TRBD1 (6 bases). The CDR3 covers 16 residues. V was trimmed by 0 bases and J by 1 base, leaving 13 bases between them. Germline V gene lookup returns CDR1 DFQATT and CDR2 SNEGSKA (reference sequence). CDR3 bases: TGCAGTGCTAGAGATTCAGGGGCCAGTTCCTACAATGAGCAGTTCTTC. Translation gives CSARDSGASSYNEQFF.

The chain employs TRBV12-5 and TRBJ2-3; 7 bases are a match to TRBD1. Germline values: CDR1 LGHNT, CDR2 FRNRAP. The CDR3 length is 17 residues. V gave up 5 bases and J gave up 2 bases; unmatched junction bases: 13. This CDR3 reads CASGQCPDRPITDTQYF. The CDR3 DNA is TGTGCTAGTGGTCAATGCCCGGACAGGCCGATCACAGATACGCAGTATTTT.

This clonotype appeared once. V gene TRBV5-1 combines with J gene TRBJ2-5; D may be TRBD1 or TRBD2 (5 bases each). The germline V gene has CDR1 SGHRS and CDR2 YFSETQ. Trimming removed 7 bases at V and 9 bases at J, with 13 bases between. The CDR3 has 11 amino acids. The CDR3 is CASARDGPQYF. The CDR3 bases are TGCGCCAGCGCCAGGGACGGTCCCCAGTACTTC.

As for this clonotype: One end of the junction varies from germline; a read error may be responsible. The chain employs TRBV20-1 and TRBJ1-6; 11 bases are shared with TRBD1. This CDR3 region has 16 residues. Germline V gives CDR1 DFQATT, CDR2 SNEGSKA (reference sequence). In DNA form, the CDR3 reads TGCCGTGCTAGAGGGGGACAGGGGGCCTATAATTCACCCCTCCACTTT. Amino acids: CRARGGQGAYNSPLHF.

This clonotype was observed a few times. V and J are TRBV6-5 and TRBJ2-7; possible D gene TRBD1, 5 bases. The DNA end lines up better with TRBJ2-5; the J call may be wrong. CDR1 is MNHEY and CDR2 is SVGAGI in the germline V gene. This CDR3 contains 16 residues. CDR3 nucleotide sequence: TGTGCCAGCAGTTACTTCCTTGGACAACAACAAGAGACCCAGTACTTC. As protein: CASSYFLGQQQETQYF.

The chain couples TRBV13 to TRBJ2-7; TRBD2 matches at 13 bases. Germline lookup yields CDR1 PRHDT and CDR2 FYEKMQ (reference sequence). The CDR3 loop spans 19 amino acids. Germline trimming cut 4 bases from V and 0 bases from J; bases unmatched to any gene: 12. Here the CDR3 reads CASSSLAGGRGDYSYEQYF. The CDR3 DNA sequence: TGTGCCAGCAGCTCACTAGCGGGGGGGCGTGGGGACTACTCCTACGAGCAGTACTTC.

The chain carries TRBV7-9 and TRBJ1-4; a possible D gene is TRBD1 (5 bases). Trimming removed 5 bases from V and 8 bases from J, with 15 bases in between. The CDR3 spans 14 residues. The germline gives CDR1 SEHNR, CDR2 FQNEAQ (reference sequence). The CDR3 region has the DNA TGTGCCAGCAGCCCGGGACGGTACTCGGAAAAACTGTTTTTT. This gives the protein CASSPGRYSEKLFF.

The chain links TRBV7-2 to TRBJ2-7, with a possible D match to TRBD1 (6 bases). Germline V gene data show CDR1 as SGHTA and CDR2 as FQGNSA. The length of the CDR3 is 14 residues. The V end lost 1 base, the J end lost 7 bases, and 14 bases lay between the germline ends. CDR3 residues: CASSLGAGTREQYF. Here the CDR3 DNA reads TGTGCCAGCAGCTTAGGAGCCGGGACAAGGGAGCAGTACTTC.

The chain carries TRBV6-5 and TRBJ2-1, with TRBD2 matching over 16 bases. The CDR3 length is 18 residues. V dropped 4 bases and J dropped 6; count of bases not matched to a gene: 9. Germline assignment: CDR1 MNHEY and CDR2 SVGAGI. CDR3 protein: CASSLGLAGGPGSNEQFF. As DNA, the CDR3 is TGTGCCAGCAGTTTGGGACTAGCGGGGGGGCCAGGGAGCAATGAGCAGTTCTTC.

The sample holds a few counts of this clonotype. The chain is built from TRBV20-1 and TRBJ2-5; D might be TRBD2 (6 bases). The tail of the sequence fits TRBJ2-7 better, so the J call may be wrong. Germline CDR1 DFQATT, CDR2 SNEGSKA (reference sequence). The CDR3 is 15 residues long. CDR3 nucleotide sequence: TGCAGTGCTAGGGACTTCCTTGGGGAGCGGGACGAGCAGTACTTC. Translating gives CSARDFLGERDEQYF.

This chain uses TRBV3-1 with TRBJ2-5; D is ambiguous. The end of the DNA is better explained by TRBJ2-7, so the J call may be wrong. This CDR3 contains 14 residues. Germline-derived CDR1 and CDR2 are LGHDT and YNNKEL (reference sequence). The CDR3 sequence is CASSQIGDSYEQYF. CDR3 nucleotide sequence: TGTGCCAGCAGCCAAATCGGAGACTCCTACGAGCAGTACTTC.

This chain joins TRBV10-3 and TRBJ2-3; the match to TRBD2 covers 8 bases. Germline CDR1 ENHRY, CDR2 SYGVKD. The CDR3 is 16 residues long. Trimming removed 5 bases from V and 2 bases from J; junction bases left unmatched: 9. The CDR3 reads CAISPLGLADTDTQYF. The CDR3 nucleotides are TGTGCCATCAGTCCACTAGGACTAGCCGACACAGATACGCAGTATTTT.

This clonotype appeared once. This chain links TRBV27 with TRBJ2-1, with D perhaps matching TRBD1 or TRBD2 (6 bases each). The germline V gene has CDR1 MNHEY and CDR2 SMNVEV (reference sequence). Between the trimmed V and J ends, which lost 5 bases and 7 bases, there was a span of 18 bases. The CDR3 is made up of 15 amino acids. The CDR3 sequence: CASSPRGTPGNEQFF. In DNA, the CDR3 is TGTGCCAGCAGTCCAAGGGGGACTCCTGGGAATGAGCAGTTCTTC.

The V gene is TRBV6-5, the J gene TRBJ2-4; no clear D. The germline CDR1 and CDR2 sequences are MNHEY and SVGAGI. V was cut by 6 bases and J by 0 bases, with 6 bases left in between. The CDR3 totals 13 residues. This chain's CDR3 is CASSDTAKNIQYF. The CDR3 coding sequence is TGTGCCAGCAGCGACACAGCCAAAAACATTCAGTACTTC.